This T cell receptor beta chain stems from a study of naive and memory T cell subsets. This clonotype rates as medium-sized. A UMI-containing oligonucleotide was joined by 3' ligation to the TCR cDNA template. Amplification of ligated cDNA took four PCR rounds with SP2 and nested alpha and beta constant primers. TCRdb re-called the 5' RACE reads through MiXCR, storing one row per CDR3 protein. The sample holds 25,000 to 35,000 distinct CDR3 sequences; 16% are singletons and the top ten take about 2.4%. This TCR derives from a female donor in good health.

The CDR3: CASSYPGGFGGYTF. In nucleotides, the CDR3 is TGTGCCAGCAGCTACCCGGGAGGGTTTGGAGGCTACACCTTC. This rearrangement joins TRBV12-3 or TRBV12-4 to TRBJ1-2; D gene unclear. This CDR3 is built from 14 residues. Trimming cost V 6 bases and J 8 bases, with 19 bases left between them.